These 26 T cell receptor beta chains were all obtained from the same sample, sequenced in a study of T cells in Graves' hyperthyroidism and ophthalmopathy (dated by TCRdb to the late 2010s). The library came from multiplex PCR. The reads were generated on an Illumina HiSeq 2000. Amplification of TCR beta CDR3 regions was carried out from RNA transcripts. A first-round RT-PCR of the TCR CDR3 used the HTBI primer set with the Qiagen OneStep RT-PCR kit. Clones were called with MiXCR by TCRdb after fastp trimmed the public reads at Q25, and only in-frame beta chains were retained. Rows are unified per CDR3 protein, each entry keeping the most common DNA and genes. The sample records approximately 28,000 distinct CDR3 sequences, 45% of which are singletons. The ten biggest clones cover 10% to 13% of the sample. Material for sequencing was blood. These receptor sequences come from a woman in her 30s with Graves' hyperthyroidism.

There are many counts of this clonotype. The chain recombines TRBV28 with TRBJ1-6, with 7 positions matching TRBD1. Germline loops: CDR1 MDHEN, CDR2 SYDVKM. The CDR3 spans 13 residues. The V and J ends lost 8 bases and 8 bases, in that order; junction bases with no gene match: 6. The CDR3 sequence is CASVNRGDSPLHF. The CDR3 DNA follows: TGTGCCAGCGTAAACAGGGGAGATTCACCCCTCCACTTT.

This clonotype appeared many times. The J gene is TRBJ1-2, the V gene TRBV6-5; 9 positions agree with TRBD1. The CDR3 spans 16 residues. V dropped 5 bases and J dropped 5; count of bases not matched to a gene: 12. Per the germline V gene, CDR1 is MNHEY and CDR2 is SVGAGI. The CDR3 DNA follows: TGTGCCAGCAGTCCTACCACCGGGACAGGGTTTTATGGCTACACCTTC. Translating it yields CASSPTTGTGFYGYTF.

By share, this clonotype counts as medium-sized. The CDR3 DNA reads TGTGCCAGTATTACGGACAGCACCGGGGAGCTGTTTTTT. This encodes CASITDSTGELFF. The chain employs TRBV19 and TRBJ2-2; possible D gene TRBD1, 6 bases. The CDR3 covers 13 residues. V was clipped by 7 bases and J by 4 bases, with 10 bases between them. Germline V gives CDR1 LNHDA, CDR2 SQIVND (reference sequence).

The chain joins TRBV20-1 to TRBJ1-5; 9 bases align to TRBD1. The germline V gene has CDR1 DFQATT and CDR2 SNEGSKA (reference sequence). Unmatched junction bases numbered 10, after V lost 6 bases and J lost 1 base. There are 16 residues in the CDR3. The CDR3 DNA reads as TGCAGTGCAACCTCAGGGACAGGGTCGAGCAATCAGCCCCAGCATTTT. Translating it yields CSATSGTGSSNQPQHF.

In its sample, this clonotype was seen many times. The V gene is TRBV28, the J gene TRBJ2-5; 8 positions match TRBD2. The CDR3 is 14 amino acids. The germline CDR1 and CDR2 sequences are MDHEN and SYDVKM. Losses at the gene ends were 7 bases for V and 0 bases for J; bases not matched to a gene: 4. The CDR3 sequence: CASNGGGYQETQYF. CDR3 nucleotides: TGTGCCAGCAACGGCGGGGGGTACCAAGAGACCCAGTACTTC.

This clonotype was seen repeatedly, ten times or more. J is TRBJ2-7 and V is TRBV5-1; D possibly uses TRBD1 or TRBD2 (5 bases each). Germline CDR1 reads SGHRS; CDR2 reads YFSETQ. The V end lost 0 bases, the J end lost 3 bases, and 10 bases lay between the germline ends. This CDR3 has 14 residues. The CDR3 bases are TGCGCCAGCAGCTTGGCGGGGCAGGGCTACGAGCAGTACTTC. This sequence encodes CASSLAGQGYEQYF.

This chain links TRBV20-1 with TRBJ2-3; D not certain. V shed 3 bases and J shed 2 bases, with 15 bases lying between them. Per the germline V gene, CDR1 is DFQATT and CDR2 is SNEGSKA (reference sequence). The CDR3 is made up of 15 amino acids. CDR3 sequence (DNA): TGCAGTGCTAGTCTGAGGAGAGGTAACACAGATACGCAGTATTTT. It translates to CSASLRRGNTDTQYF.

This clonotype rates as medium-sized. This chain joins TRBV10-3 and TRBJ2-3, with 10 bases fitting TRBD2. J was trimmed by 3 bases and V by 6 bases; bases with no gene match: 9. The CDR3 covers 16 residues. Germline lookup yields CDR1 ENHRY and CDR2 SYGVKD. In DNA, the CDR3 is TGTGCCATCAGGGGCAGCGGGAGGGCCGGAACAGATACGCAGTATTTT. Encoded protein: CAIRGSGRAGTDTQYF.

In this sample, this clonotype turned up many times. The V gene is TRBV19, the J gene TRBJ2-5; 8 nucleotides line up with TRBD2. The V and J ends lost 3 bases and 4 bases, in that order; junction bases with no gene match: 7. The CDR3 spans 15 residues. The germline gives CDR1 LNHDA, CDR2 SQIVND (reference sequence). The CDR3 spells CASSIFGRAGETQYF. CDR3 coding DNA: TGTGCCAGTAGTATCTTCGGGAGGGCCGGAGAGACCCAGTACTTC.

The gene calls are TRBV20-1 and TRBJ2-5; 12 bases map to TRBD2. Germline trimming cut 1 base from V and 5 bases from J; bases unmatched to any gene: 5. The germline CDR1 and CDR2 sequences are DFQATT and SNEGSKA (reference sequence). The CDR3 runs 15 residues. The chain's CDR3 is CSARGLAGVNETQYF. The CDR3 coding sequence is TGCAGTGCTAGAGGACTAGCGGGAGTGAATGAGACCCAGTACTTC.

This clonotype was recorded many times. J is TRBJ1-5 and V is TRBV20-1; no clear D gene. Germline CDR1 and CDR2: DFQATT and SNEGSKA (reference sequence). The V end lost 2 bases, the J end lost 4 bases, and 12 bases lay between the germline ends. CDR3 length equals 14 residues. The CDR3 here is CSARLGSPNQPQHF. The CDR3 DNA sequence: TGCAGTGCTAGACTGGGTAGCCCTAATCAGCCCCAGCATTTT.

The table lists this clonotype with many counts. J is TRBJ2-1 and V is TRBV20-1, with TRBD2 identical over 8 bases. Germline V gene data show CDR1 as DFQATT and CDR2 as SNEGSKA (reference sequence). CDR3 length equals 18 residues. The junction had 11 bases not matched to a gene; V was cut back by 1 base and J by 0 bases. The CDR3 bases are TGCAGTGCTAGAGCGGGACTAGATAAAAGGGGCTCCTACAATGAGCAGTTCTTC. This translates into CSARAGLDKRGSYNEQFF.

This clonotype has ten or more counts. V and J are TRBV7-9 and TRBJ1-1; D gene unclear. CDR1 and CDR2 from the germline V gene are SEHNR and FQNEAQ (reference sequence). The length of the CDR3 is 14 residues. Between the trimmed V and J ends, which lost 4 bases and 1 base, there was a span of 10 bases. CDR3 residues: CASSSQYRNTEAFF. In nucleotides, the CDR3 is TGTGCCAGCAGCTCTCAATACAGGAACACTGAAGCTTTCTTT.

The CDR3 DNA reads as TGTGCCAGCAGCTTCAACAGGGAGAATCAGCCCACTGAAGCTTTCTTT. It encodes CASSFNRENQPTEAFF. V is TRBV5-5 and J is TRBJ1-1; tentative D call: TRBD1 (6 bases). Germline V gene sequence: CDR1 SGHKS, CDR2 YYEKEE (reference sequence). CDR3 length: 16 residues. Trimming removed 2 bases from V and 4 bases from J, with 18 bases in between.

This clonotype has ten or more counts. This chain connects TRBV5-4 to TRBJ1-2; no firm D call. The CDR3 length is 13 residues. Trimming cost V 6 bases and J 9 bases, with 18 bases left between them. CDR1 is SGHNT, CDR2 YYREEE, per germline (reference sequence). CDR3 protein: CASTISWAESYTF. DNA for the CDR3: TGTGCCAGCACCATCTCCTGGGCGGAAAGCTACACCTTC.

This clonotype was observed once. One junction end does not reproduce the germline sequence, and a read error may be involved. The chain has TRBV11-3 and TRBJ2-7, with TRBD1 as a possible D gene (6 bases). Germline CDR1 and CDR2: SGHNT and YENEEA. This CDR3 region has 14 residues. The CDR3 region has the DNA TGTGCCAGCAGCAACCAGGACAGTTCCTACGAGCGGTACTTC. This gives the protein CASSNQDSSYERYF.

The sample holds many counts of this clonotype. CDR3 amino acids: CASSQVRGSISYEQYF. CDR3 coding DNA: TGCGCCAGCAGCCAAGTTCGCGGCTCAATCTCCTACGAGCAGTACTTC. The chain combines TRBV4-1 with TRBJ2-7; no definite D call. From germline, CDR1 is MGHRA and CDR2 YSYEKL. The CDR3 spans 16 residues. Trimming shortened V by 1 base and J by 0 bases, and 13 bases separated the two germline ends.

This clonotype was observed many times. This chain connects TRBV3-1 to TRBJ1-1; D remains ambiguous. Trimming shortened V by 4 bases and J by 5 bases, and 11 bases separated the two germline ends. CDR1 and CDR2 from the germline V gene are LGHDT and YNNKEL (reference sequence). This CDR3 has 13 residues. This chain's CDR3 is CASSPRSSTEAFF. The CDR3 DNA reads TGTGCCAGCAGCCCCCGGAGTTCAACTGAAGCTTTCTTT.

This clonotype was recorded at least ten times. V and J are TRBV3-1 and TRBJ2-1; D might be TRBD2 (5 bases). The CDR3 extends over 14 amino acids. V shed 3 bases and J shed 5 bases, with 11 bases lying between them. Germline values: CDR1 LGHDT, CDR2 YNNKEL (reference sequence). CDR3 DNA: TGTGCCAGCAGCCACCTAGCCGCAAACAATGAGCAGTTCTTC. The encoded protein is CASSHLAANNEQFF.

The rearrangement uses TRBV7-3 and TRBJ2-3; maybe TRBD2 (6 bases). The V end was cut by 6 bases, the J end by 11 bases, with 27 bases between. Germline V gene data show CDR1 as SGHTA and CDR2 as FQGTGA. This CDR3 is 16 amino acids long. CDR3 coding DNA: TGTGCCAGCAGTGTCAATCCCGAGGGCGGAGGGAATGAGCAGTATTTT. Translated: CASSVNPEGGGNEQYF.

This clonotype was detected many times. The chain recombines TRBV12-3 or TRBV12-4 with TRBJ1-1; D gene ambiguous. This CDR3 comprises 14 residues. V lost 2 bases to trimming and J lost 2 bases, with 9 bases between them. CDR3 nucleotide sequence: TGTGCCAGCAGTTTAAGTTTCCCTAACACTGAAGCTTTCTTT. Translation gives CASSLSFPNTEAFF.

This clonotype is medium-sized within its sample. This chain links TRBV20-1 with TRBJ1-2, with D possibly being TRBD1 (5 bases). Germline loops: CDR1 DFQATT, CDR2 SNEGSKA (reference sequence). Trimming cost V 6 bases and J 4 bases, with 15 bases left between them. CDR3 length: 13 amino acids. As DNA, the CDR3 is TGCAGTGCGCCTGCCCAGGGAATCTATGGCTACACCTTC. This translates into CSAPAQGIYGYTF.

The chain joins TRBV20-1 to TRBJ2-7; 10 nucleotides match TRBD2. The CDR3 spans 13 residues. Per germline, CDR1 DFQATT and CDR2 SNEGSKA (reference sequence). Trimming at V came to 3 bases and at J to 4 bases, leaving 3 bases not matched to a gene. Here the CDR3 reads CSARPSGGYEQYF. In DNA form, the CDR3 reads TGCAGTGCTAGGCCTAGCGGGGGTTACGAGCAGTACTTC.

V and J are TRBV15 and TRBJ2-7; 9 positions agree with TRBD2. The CDR3 covers 14 residues. Losses at the gene ends were 4 bases for V and 6 bases for J; bases not matched to a gene: 7. Per germline, CDR1 LNHNV and CDR2 YYDKDF (reference sequence). The CDR3 sequence is CATSKPGLAGEQYF. CDR3 DNA sequence: TGTGCCACCAGCAAACCGGGACTAGCCGGCGAGCAGTACTTC.

For this clonotype: The junction shows a germline mismatch at one end, possibly a read error. The J gene is TRBJ1-1, the V gene TRBV3-1; no definite D call. There are 13 residues in the CDR3. In germline, CDR1 is LGHDT, CDR2 YNNKEL (reference sequence). The CDR3 DNA follows: TGTGCTAGCAGCCAAGGAGGGAACACTGAAGTTTTCTTT. It yields the protein CASSQGGNTEVFF. The whole variable domain, filled in from reference TRBV3-1 and TRBJ1-1, reads DTAVSQTPKYLVTQMGNDKSIKCEQNLGHDTMYWYKQDSKKFLKIMFSYNNKELIINETVPNRFSPKSPDKAHLNLHINSLELGDSAVYFCASSQGGNTEVFFGQGTRLTVV.

This clonotype is classed as medium-sized. The chain recombines TRBV20-1 with TRBJ2-2; D not resolved. The CDR3 has 10 residues. V lost 5 bases and J lost 7, with 5 bases in between. CDR1 and CDR2 (germline): DFQATT, SNEGSKA (reference sequence). This chain's CDR3 is CSAHYGELFF. The CDR3 DNA follows: TGCAGTGCTCATTACGGGGAGCTGTTTTTT.